The sequence of this TCR beta chain was determined in a study of identical twins. Germline V gene sequence: CDR1 SGHRS, CDR2 YFSETQ. This CDR3 comprises 14 residues. V lost 3 bases and J lost 7; bases outside the gene matches: 8. Only healthy Caucasians were included as donors. This clonotype was picked up a small number of times. As yet, its antigen is unknown. The study, taken as a whole, reports: Excess low generation probability was seen in twin-shared out-of-frame alpha sequences. For zero-insertion analyses, partial confounding could come from invariant MAIT and iNKT cells.

TCRdb recomputed calls from the 5' RACE reads with MiXCR, one row per CDR3 protein. The sample carries about 210,000 distinct CDR3 sequences, around 9.6% recorded once. The chain uses TRBV5-1 and TRBJ2-7; 9 nucleotides agree with TRBD1. Sequenced material: memory (CD45RO+) T cells sorted from blood. The receptor was derived from a woman younger than 35 in good health. The CDR3 nucleotides are TGCGCCAGCAGCTCGGACAGGGGAGGTCGGGAGCAGTACTTC. Translation gives CASSSDRGGREQYF. Full variable domain (missing parts from reference TRBV5-1 and TRBJ2-7): KAGVTQTPRYLIKTRGQQVTLSCSPISGHRSVSWYQQTPGQGLQFLFEYFSETQRNKGNFPGRFSGRQFSNSRSEMNVSTLELGDSALYLCASSSDRGGREQYFGPGTRLTVT.